This T cell receptor beta chain appears in the sequencing data of a study of T cells in Graves' hyperthyroidism and ophthalmopathy. The CDR3 is made up of 18 amino acids. CDR1 is DFQATT and CDR2 is SNEGSKA in the germline V gene (reference sequence). The junction had 16 bases not matched to a gene; V was cut back by 6 bases and J by 4 bases. Researchers amplified the TCR beta CDR3 regions from RNA transcripts. First-round RT-PCR targeting the TCR CDR3 was performed with the HTBI primer set. TCRdb processed the multiplex PCR reads anew with MiXCR; each CDR3 protein has one entry. This table has hundreds of thousands of distinct CDR3 sequences, roughly a sixth appearing once. Inclusion characteristics of ophthalmopathy patients comprised a Clinical Activity Score of at least 3, a NOSPECS grade of at least 4, and duration under 3 months. Thyroid ultrasound, orbital computed tomography, clinical symptoms, and serum thyroxine and TRAb underpinned diagnoses.

Study results and limitations: The majority of expanded thyroid clonotypes above 0.001 also appeared in blood.

This clonotype appeared many times. No antigen is known for it. The V and J genes are TRBV20-1 and TRBJ2-5; 14 bases are shared with TRBD2. The sample taken for sequencing was blood. The sequence came from a woman aged 18-30 years with Graves' ophthalmopathy. The CDR3 spells CSATPGTSGSMVGETQYF. For the CDR3, the DNA is TGCAGTGCCACTCCCGGGACTAGCGGGAGTATGGTTGGAGAGACCCAGTACTTC.